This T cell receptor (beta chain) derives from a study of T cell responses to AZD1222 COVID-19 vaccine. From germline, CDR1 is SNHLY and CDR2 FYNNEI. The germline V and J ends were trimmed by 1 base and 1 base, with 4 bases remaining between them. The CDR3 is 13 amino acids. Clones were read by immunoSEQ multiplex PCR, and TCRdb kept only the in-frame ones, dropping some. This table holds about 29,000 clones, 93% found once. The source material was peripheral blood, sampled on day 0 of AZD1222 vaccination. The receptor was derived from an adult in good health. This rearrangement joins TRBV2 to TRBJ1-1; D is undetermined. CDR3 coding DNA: TGTGCCAGCAGTGAAGGAGGGAACACTGAAGCTTTCTTT. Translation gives CASSEGGNTEAFF. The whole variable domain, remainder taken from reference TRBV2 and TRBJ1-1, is EPEVTQTPSHQVTQMGQEVILRCVPISNHLYFYWYRQILGQKVEFLVSFYNNEISEKSEIFDDQFSVERPDGSNFTLKIRSTKLEDSAMYFCASSEGGNTEAFFGQGTRLTVV.